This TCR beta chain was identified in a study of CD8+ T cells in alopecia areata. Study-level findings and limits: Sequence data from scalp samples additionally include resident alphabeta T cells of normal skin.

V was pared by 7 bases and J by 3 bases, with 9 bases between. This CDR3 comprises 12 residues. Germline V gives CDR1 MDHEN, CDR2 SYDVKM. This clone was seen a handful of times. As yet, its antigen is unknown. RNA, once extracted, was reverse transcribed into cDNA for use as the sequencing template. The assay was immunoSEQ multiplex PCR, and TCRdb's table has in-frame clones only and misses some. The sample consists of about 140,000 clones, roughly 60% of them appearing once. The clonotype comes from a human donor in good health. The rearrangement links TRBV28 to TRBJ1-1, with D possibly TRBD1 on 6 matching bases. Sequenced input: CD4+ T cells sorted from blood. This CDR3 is CASTGVHTEAFF. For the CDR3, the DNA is TGTGCCAGCACAGGGGTGCACACTGAAGCTTTCTTT.